This entry lists 9 T cell receptor beta chains sequenced from one sample in a study of OX40 agonist ivuxolimab in advanced cancers. Sequencing was performed with immunoSEQ multiplex PCR; in TCRdb, only in-frame clones are kept and a portion is missing. The repertoire consists of under 5,500 clones, with around 66% occurring once and the leading ten covering 72%. Sequenced material: CD4+ or CD8+ T cells sorted from blood, taken in a trial of the OX40 agonist ivuxolimab. The receptor source for this set is an adult with an advanced solid tumor such as melanoma, head and neck, liver or kidney cancer.

Many counts were recorded for this clone. At one end the junction does not follow the germline gene, possibly because of a read error. The chain links TRBV7-9 to TRBJ2-7, with D possibly matching TRBD1 (5 bases). The CDR3 is 14 residues long. Germline loops: CDR1 SEHNR, CDR2 FQNEAQ (reference sequence). As DNA, the CDR3 is TGTGCCAGCACCTTAGAAGGGGCGTTCAGCGAGCAGTACTTC. Residues: CASTLEGAFSEQYF.

The chain employs TRBV7-9 and TRBJ2-1; the D gene is possibly TRBD1 (5 bases). Germline V lookup: CDR1 SEHNR, CDR2 FQNEAQ (reference sequence). Trimming removed 5 bases from V and 2 bases from J, with 10 bases in between. This CDR3 is built from 14 residues. The CDR3 DNA follows: TGTGCCAGCAGCCCGCCAGGGCCCTACAATGAGCAGTTCTTC. The encoded protein is CASSPPGPYNEQFF. The full variable domain, its missing parts supplied by reference TRBV7-9 and TRBJ2-1, is DTGVSQNPRHKITKRGQNVTFRCDPISEHNRLYWYRQTLGQGPEFLTYFQNEAQLEKSRLLSDRFSAERPKGSFSTLEIQRTEQGDSAMYLCASSPPGPYNEQFFGPGTRLTVL.

The J gene is TRBJ1-5, the V gene TRBV12-1. TRBV12-1 is shown as a pseudogene. This CDR3 is 23 amino acids long. The CDR3 coding sequence is TGTGCCAGCAGCTCGACAAACGATCCCGTGGAGGCCTCGTTTGGGGATAGCAATCAGCCCCAGCATTTT. Translated, it gives CASSSTNDPVEASFGDSNQPQHF.

This clone was observed once. The chain couples TRBV2 to TRBJ2-7, with 7 positions matching TRBD1. The germline V gene has CDR1 SNHLY and CDR2 FYNNEI. V lost 5 bases, J lost 2 bases, and 9 bases stayed unmatched. The CDR3 consists of 15 residues. The chain's CDR3 is CASSMGQISPYEQYF. The CDR3 DNA sequence: TGTGCCAGCAGTATGGGACAGATCTCTCCCTACGAGCAGTACTTC.

V usage is TRBV4-2 and J usage is TRBJ2-3; D gene unclear. Germline values: CDR1 LGHNA, CDR2 YNFKEQ. The CDR3 runs to 15 residues. V lost 0 bases to trimming and J lost 0 bases, with 7 bases between them. The CDR3 DNA is TGTGCCAGCAGCCAAGAAAGCACTAGCACAGATACGCAGTATTTT. It translates to CASSQESTSTDTQYF.

This clone occurred once. The rearrangement uses TRBV27 and TRBJ2-5, with no clear D. This CDR3 has 14 residues. Trimming stripped 0 bases from V and 11 bases from J, with 16 bases between. Germline V gives CDR1 MNHEY, CDR2 SMNVEV (reference sequence). The chain's CDR3 is CASSLSGLGREQYF. The CDR3 DNA reads TGTGCCAGCAGTTTATCCGGGCTCGGTAGAGAGCAGTACTTC.

There are a few counts of this clone. This chain uses TRBV9 with TRBJ2-1, with no clear D. The germline gives CDR1 SGDLS, CDR2 YYNGEE. This CDR3 region has 12 residues. V was clipped by 4 bases and J by 9 bases, with 11 bases between them. Written as DNA, the CDR3 is TGTGCCAGCAGCCCACCCAGCTCTGAGCAGTTCTTC. Protein product: CASSPPSSEQFF.

The chain carries TRBV18 and TRBJ1-1; possible D gene TRBD1, 6 bases. CDR3 length equals 18 residues. Trimming took 3 bases from V and 4 from J, leaving 24 bases between them. Looked up from germline, CDR1 is KGHSH and CDR2 is LQKENI. The CDR3 coding sequence is TGTGCCAGCTCACCGTCGGGAGCTCTCGGGGGGCTTACCACTGAAGCTTTCTTT. It is translated as CASSPSGALGGLTTEAFF.

V usage is TRBV7-2 and J usage is TRBJ1-1; TRBD1 matches 8 bases. This CDR3 has 14 amino acids. Germline-derived CDR1 and CDR2 are SGHTA and FQGNSA. Unmatched junction bases numbered 7, after V lost 5 bases and J lost 5 bases. The CDR3 DNA reads TGTGCCAGCAGCGTCACGACAGGGGTGACTGAAGCTTTCTTT. Amino acid sequence: CASSVTTGVTEAFF.